The table lists the clone carrying this TCR beta chain with a few counts. The target antigen is unknown. Adults of Caucasian background living in Nashville, Tennessee made up all donors. Investigators spread the genomic DNA of each subset evenly over several immunoSEQ plates. The table came from immunoSEQ multiplex PCR; TCRdb's copy has only in-frame clones and leaves some out. The sample yields about 2.4 million clones, approximately 93% seen once. The sample is drawn from a study of shared clonotypes between healthy human individuals. At the level of the study: Each donor's CD4 naive and CD4 memory cells filled three plates apiece, CD8 naive two, and CD8 memory one.

General study findings and limits: Clonotypes shared by all four sorted-subset donors had higher generation probabilities than non-shared clonotypes.

The CDR3 is 16 residues long. Germline-derived CDR1 and CDR2 are MDHEN and SYDVKM. V lost 8 bases to trimming and J lost 0 bases, with 17 bases between them. The sample comprised naive CD4+ T cells from PBMCs. The subset was: CD45RA+ positively selected. The chain carries TRBV28 and TRBJ2-4; no clear D gene. The sequence was obtained from a man younger than 30 in good health. Some clones in this sample may be carry-over from other donors' samples. The CDR3 is CASCIIQTKAKNIQYF. In nucleotides, the CDR3 is TGTGCCAGCTGTATCATCCAGACGAAAGCCAAAAACATTCAGTACTTC. Combining the CDR3 with reference TRBV28 and TRBJ2-4 gives the whole variable domain DVKVTQSSRYLVKRTGEKVFLECVQDMDHENMFWYRQDPGLGLRLIYFSYDVKMKEKGDIPEGYSVSREKKERFSLILESASTNQTSMYLCASCIIQTKAKNIQYFGAGTRLSVL.